A selection of T cell receptor beta chains follows, all from one sample in a study of blood T cells in healthy people across ages. MiXCR was run by TCRdb on the 5' RACE reads, yielding one entry per CDR3 protein. The table lists approximately 490,000 distinct CDR3 sequences, around 24% of them singletons. The same data also contributed to another study, on T cells of mothers and their children.

Input material: blood. Receptors were obtained from a boy younger than 18 in good health. Both conserved end residues are trimmed from each CDR3. Fields, in order: J gene, V gene, CDR3 protein.

>TRBJ2-1|TRBV4-3
ASSLRYGQGSNEQF
>TRBJ2-5|TRBV29-1
SVEPEAGGETQY
>TRBJ1-2|TRBV9
ASSSGTGGRDYGYT
>TRBJ2-3|TRBV29-1
SVESGTGDKVSDTQY
>TRBJ2-5|TRBV9
ASSPGFETQY
>TRBJ2-7|TRBV12-3/TRBV12-4
ASSLASTSGYEQY
>TRBJ2-3|TRBV20-1
SATEGGGRTDTQY
>TRBJ1-6|TRBV7-8
ASTPYGEGGHSPLH
>TRBJ2-1|TRBV4-3
ASSLLLGGGSSEQF
>TRBJ2-7|TRBV28
ASSLIGQSYEQY
>TRBJ2-1|TRBV11-2
ASSLVGGSFNEQF
>NA|TRBV10-3
AISETGHRPWGEQY